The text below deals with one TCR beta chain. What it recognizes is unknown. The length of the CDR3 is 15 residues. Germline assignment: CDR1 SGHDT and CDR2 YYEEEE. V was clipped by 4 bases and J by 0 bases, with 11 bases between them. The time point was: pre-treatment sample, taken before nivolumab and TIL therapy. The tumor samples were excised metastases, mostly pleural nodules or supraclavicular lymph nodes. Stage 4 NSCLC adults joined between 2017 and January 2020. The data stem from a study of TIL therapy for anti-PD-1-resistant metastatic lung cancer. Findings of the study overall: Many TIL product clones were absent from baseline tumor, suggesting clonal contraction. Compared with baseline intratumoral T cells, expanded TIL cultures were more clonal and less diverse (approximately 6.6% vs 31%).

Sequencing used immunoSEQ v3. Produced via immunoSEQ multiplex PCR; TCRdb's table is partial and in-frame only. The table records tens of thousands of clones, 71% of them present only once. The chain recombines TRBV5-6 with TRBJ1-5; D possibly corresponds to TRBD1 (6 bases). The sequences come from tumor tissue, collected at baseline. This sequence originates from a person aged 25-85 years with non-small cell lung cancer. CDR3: CASSLRDNSNQPQHF. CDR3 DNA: TGTGCCAGCAGCCTCCGGGACAATAGCAATCAGCCCCAGCATTTT.